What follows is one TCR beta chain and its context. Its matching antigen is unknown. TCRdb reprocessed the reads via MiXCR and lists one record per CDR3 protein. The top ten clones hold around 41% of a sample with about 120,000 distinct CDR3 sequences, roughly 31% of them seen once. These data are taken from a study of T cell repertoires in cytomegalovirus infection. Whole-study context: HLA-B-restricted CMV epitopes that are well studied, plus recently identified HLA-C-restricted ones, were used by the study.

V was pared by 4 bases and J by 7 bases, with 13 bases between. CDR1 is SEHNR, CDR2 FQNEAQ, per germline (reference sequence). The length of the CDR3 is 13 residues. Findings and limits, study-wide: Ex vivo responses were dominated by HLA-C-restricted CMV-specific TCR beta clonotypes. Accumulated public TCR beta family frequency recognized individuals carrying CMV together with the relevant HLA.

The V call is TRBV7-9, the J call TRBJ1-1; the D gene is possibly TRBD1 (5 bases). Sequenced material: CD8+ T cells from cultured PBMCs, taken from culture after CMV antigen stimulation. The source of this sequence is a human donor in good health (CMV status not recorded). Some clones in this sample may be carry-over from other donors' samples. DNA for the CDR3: TGTGCCAGCAGCTCTCTTCGGGACGATGAAGCTTTCTTT. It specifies CASSSLRDDEAFF. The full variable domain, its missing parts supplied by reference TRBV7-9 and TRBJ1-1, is DTGVSQNPRHKITKRGQNVTFRCDPISEHNRLYWYRQTLGQGPEFLTYFQNEAQLEKSRLLSDRFSAERPKGSFSTLEIQRTEQGDSAMYLCASSSLRDDEAFFGQGTRLTVV.